The 27 T cell receptor beta chains presented below share a single source sample, sequenced in a study of T cells in Graves' hyperthyroidism and ophthalmopathy. Researchers took RNA transcripts and amplified the TCR beta CDR3 regions from them. TCR CDR3 regions were first amplified by RT-PCR with HTBI primers. TCRdb reanalysed the multiplex PCR reads using MiXCR and keeps one entry per CDR3 protein. The sample carries approximately 630,000 distinct CDR3 sequences, 15% to 20% recorded once. Input material: blood. Every receptor here comes from a woman in her thirties with Graves' hyperthyroidism.

At least ten counts were recorded for this clonotype. The chain combines TRBV24-1 with TRBJ2-2, with 10 bases identical to TRBD1. V lost 2 bases to trimming and J lost 5 bases; unmatched junction nucleotides: 4. Germline CDR1 is KGHDR and CDR2 is SFDVKD. The CDR3 extends over 16 amino acids. This CDR3 reads CATSDSGTGVTGELFF. The CDR3 nucleotides are TGTGCCACCAGTGATTCCGGGACAGGGGTGACCGGGGAGCTGTTTTTT.

This clonotype was recorded at least ten times. This chain connects TRBV2 to TRBJ1-2, with D possibly TRBD1 on 5 matching bases. From germline, CDR1 is SNHLY and CDR2 FYNNEI. V lost 7 bases and J 6 bases, leaving 9 bases between the germline ends. This CDR3 comprises 11 residues. The CDR3 is CASTGVNGYTF. DNA of the CDR3: TGTGCCAGCACGGGGGTGAATGGCTACACCTTC. The whole variable domain, filled in from reference TRBV2 and TRBJ1-2, reads EPEVTQTPSHQVTQMGQEVILRCVPISNHLYFYWYRQILGQKVEFLVSFYNNEISEKSEIFDDQFSVERPDGSNFTLKIRSTKLEDSAMYFCASTGVNGYTFGSGTRLTVV.

The sample holds many counts of this clonotype. V and J are TRBV20-1 and TRBJ2-7; TRBD2 aligns across 10 bases. The CDR3 is 14 residues long. Germline values: CDR1 DFQATT, CDR2 SNEGSKA (reference sequence). The V segment lost 3 bases and the J segment 5 bases; nucleotides outside the gene matches: 7. The CDR3 is CSASSAGGLNEQYF. CDR3 nucleotides: TGCAGTGCTAGTTCAGCGGGAGGGCTAAACGAGCAGTACTTC.

This clonotype has at least ten counts. The chain combines TRBV7-9 with TRBJ2-7, with a possible D match to TRBD1 (6 bases). V dropped 6 bases and J dropped 2 bases, with 11 bases sitting between them. This CDR3 has 13 amino acids. CDR1 is SEHNR and CDR2 is FQNEAQ in the germline V gene (reference sequence). This CDR3 reads CASSLGTPYEQYF. The CDR3 DNA follows: TGTGCCAGCAGTCTGGGGACACCCTACGAGCAGTACTTC.

The rearrangement links TRBV7-9 to TRBJ1-1, with TRBD1 matching over 11 bases. The length of the CDR3 is 19 residues. J lost 0 bases, V lost 3 bases, and 12 bases had no gene match. In germline, CDR1 is SEHNR, CDR2 FQNEAQ (reference sequence). In DNA form, the CDR3 reads TGTGCCAGCAGCTTCAGACCCGGGACAGGGGGTGACCTGAACACTGAAGCTTTCTTT. It yields the protein CASSFRPGTGGDLNTEAFF. The entire variable domain, with the rest obtained from reference TRBV7-9 and TRBJ1-1, is as follows: DTGVSQNPRHKITKRGQNVTFRCDPISEHNRLYWYRQTLGQGPEFLTYFQNEAQLEKSRLLSDRFSAERPKGSFSTLEIQRTEQGDSAMYLCASSFRPGTGGDLNTEAFFGQGTRLTVV.

This clonotype showed up many times. The gene calls are TRBV30 and TRBJ2-7, with 7 bases that match TRBD2. Per germline, CDR1 GTSNPN and CDR2 SVGIG (reference sequence). The V and J ends lost 1 base and 2 bases, in that order; junction bases with no gene match: 2. CDR3 length: 13 amino acids. The CDR3: CAWSGSGPYEQYF. The DNA of the CDR3 is TGTGCCTGGAGTGGTAGCGGGCCCTACGAGCAGTACTTC.

This clonotype showed up just a few times. The chain employs TRBV6-1 and TRBJ2-2; D call uncertain. Trimming cost V 9 bases and J 2 bases, with 13 bases left between them. The CDR3 has 14 amino acids. Germline V gives CDR1 MNHNS, CDR2 SASEGT. This chain's CDR3 is CASRETFNTGELFF. CDR3 in DNA: TGTGCCAGTAGAGAAACGTTTAACACCGGGGAGCTGTTTTTT.

In its sample, this clonotype was seen many times. The CDR3 reads CASSEFPSGNTGELFF. CDR3 DNA sequence: TGCGCCAGCAGTGAGTTCCCTTCAGGGAACACCGGGGAGCTGTTTTTT. V usage is TRBV10-1 and J usage is TRBJ2-2; D is ambiguous. This CDR3 comprises 16 residues. In germline, CDR1 is WNHNN, CDR2 SYGVQD (reference sequence). Trimming left V 1 base short and J 1 base short, with 10 bases between.

Only a few counts were recorded for this clonotype. This could be a read error, since a much larger clone is one nucleotide away. This CDR3 fails to terminate in the conserved phenylalanine or tryptophan, so it likely reflects a read error. The rearrangement uses TRBV24-1 and TRBJ2-7; TRBD1 agrees at 11 bases. Germline values: CDR1 KGHDR, CDR2 SFDVKD. This CDR3 region has 15 residues. V lost 4 bases and J lost 3; bases outside the gene matches: 4. For the CDR3, the DNA is TGTGCCACCAGTGACCCAGGGACAGGGGGCTACGAGCAGTACCTC. Its protein is CATSDPGTGGYEQYL.

Many counts were recorded for this clonotype. The J gene is TRBJ1-5, the V gene TRBV28; TRBD1 agrees at 7 bases. Germline loops: CDR1 MDHEN, CDR2 SYDVKM. V lost 5 bases and J lost 1; bases outside the gene matches: 8. The CDR3 is made up of 16 amino acids. The CDR3 loop is CASSPRGQASNQPQHF. In nucleotides, the CDR3 is TGTGCCAGCAGTCCGCGTGGACAGGCGAGCAATCAGCCCCAGCATTTT.

This clonotype was found many times. The chain carries TRBV6-1 and TRBJ2-5; D remains ambiguous. V gave up 5 bases and J gave up 3 bases, with 10 bases separating them. Germline CDR1 reads MNHNS; CDR2 reads SASEGT. CDR3 length equals 13 residues. CDR3: CASSLNKEETQYF. The CDR3, as DNA: TGTGCCAGCAGTCTTAATAAAGAAGAGACCCAGTACTTC.

This clonotype was seen a few times. J is TRBJ1-1 and V is TRBV2; D uncertain. V was shortened by 1 base and J by 1 base, with 7 bases between the two germline ends. This CDR3 has 14 residues. Per germline, CDR1 SNHLY and CDR2 FYNNEI. The CDR3 reads CASSEGPPNTEAFF. The CDR3 nucleotides read TGTGCCAGCAGTGAAGGGCCCCCGAACACTGAAGCTTTCTTT. Supplemented by reference TRBV2 and TRBJ1-1, the full variable domain reads EPEVTQTPSHQVTQMGQEVILRCVPISNHLYFYWYRQILGQKVEFLVSFYNNEISEKSEIFDDQFSVERPDGSNFTLKIRSTKLEDSAMYFCASSEGPPNTEAFFGQGTRLTVV.

This clonotype was counted a few times. The gene calls are TRBV20-1 and TRBJ2-1; D is possibly TRBD2 (5 bases). Per germline, CDR1 DFQATT and CDR2 SNEGSKA (reference sequence). Trimming left V 3 bases short and J 9 bases short, with 9 bases between. There are 11 residues in the CDR3. This CDR3 is CSASGGGEQFF. The CDR3 DNA sequence: TGCAGTGCTAGTGGAGGTGGTGAGCAGTTCTTC.

There are many counts of this clonotype. J is TRBJ2-1 and V is TRBV12-3 or TRBV12-4; 9 nucleotides align to TRBD2. Germline trimming cut 5 bases from V and 5 bases from J; bases unmatched to any gene: 7. The CDR3 has 15 residues. CDR3 sequence reads: CASSPSGRIDNEQFF. The CDR3 DNA follows: TGTGCCAGCAGTCCGAGCGGGAGGATTGACAATGAGCAGTTCTTC.

In its sample, this clonotype was seen a few times. The rearrangement links TRBV29-1 to TRBJ2-5; possibly TRBD1 or TRBD2 for D (6 bases each). Germline assignment: CDR1 SQVTM and CDR2 ANQGSEA. The V gene lost 8 bases and the J gene lost 5 bases, with 15 bases spanning the gap. The CDR3 is made up of 12 amino acids. The CDR3: CSLTEGGETQYF. In nucleotides, the CDR3 is TGCAGCCTTACCGAGGGGGGTGAGACCCAGTACTTC.

In this sample, this clonotype turned up many times. V usage is TRBV3-1 and J usage is TRBJ1-5; the D gene is possibly TRBD1 (5 bases). Per the germline V gene, CDR1 is LGHDT and CDR2 is YNNKEL (reference sequence). This CDR3 is built from 15 residues. The V end was cut by 1 base, the J end by 3 bases, with 10 bases between. CDR3: CASSQGWDVNQPQHF. In nucleotides, the CDR3 is TGTGCCAGCAGCCAAGGGTGGGACGTCAATCAGCCCCAGCATTTT.

The chain employs TRBV11-3 and TRBJ1-2; tentatively, D is TRBD1 (5 bases). Per the germline V gene, CDR1 is SGHNT and CDR2 is YENEEA. The germline V and J ends were trimmed by 2 bases and 5 bases, with 15 bases remaining between them. The CDR3 consists of 15 residues. The CDR3 loop is CASSLMNSDSYGYTF. The CDR3 DNA reads TGTGCCAGCAGCTTAATGAACTCCGACAGTTATGGCTACACCTTC.

This clonotype was found many times. This chain uses TRBV28 with TRBJ1-6, with D perhaps TRBD1 (5 bases). Germline CDR1 is MDHEN and CDR2 is SYDVKM. V dropped 3 bases and J dropped 7 bases, with 10 bases sitting between them. The CDR3 spans 14 residues. The CDR3 nucleotides are TGTGCCAGCAGTTTTGGGGGAAGGAATTCACCCCTCCACTTT. Amino acids: CASSFGGRNSPLHF.

This clonotype occurred a few times. CDR3 nucleotides: TGTGCCAGCAGCGTAGGACTCACCTACGAGCAGTACTTC. This translates into CASSVGLTYEQYF. The rearrangement uses TRBV9 and TRBJ2-7, with D unclear. Between the trimmed V and J ends, which lost 0 bases and 2 bases, there was a span of 6 bases. The germline V gene encodes CDR1 SGDLS and CDR2 YYNGEE. The CDR3 contains 13 residues.

The sample holds many counts of this clonotype. The gene calls are TRBV6-2 or TRBV6-3 and TRBJ2-1; 10 nucleotides match TRBD2. The CDR3 length is 15 residues. V trimming: 6 bases; J trimming: 4 bases; junction bases outside the gene matches: 6. CDR1 and CDR2 (germline): MNHEY, SVGEGT. CDR3 in DNA: TGTGCCAGCAGACAAGCGGGAGGGAGTTACAATGAGCAGTTCTTC. It specifies CASRQAGGSYNEQFF.

This clonotype has just a few counts. V usage is TRBV5-1 and J usage is TRBJ2-7, with unresolved D. From germline, CDR1 is SGHRS and CDR2 YFSETQ. The CDR3 has 13 amino acids. With 1 base removed from V and 4 bases from J, the gap between germline ends came to 9 bases. CDR3 bases: TGCGCCAGCAGCTTGTCCGCAGAATACGAGCAGTACTTC. Its protein is CASSLSAEYEQYF.

This clonotype was recorded at least ten times. The J gene is TRBJ2-4, the V gene TRBV7-2; 7 nucleotides agree with TRBD2. The germline V gene has CDR1 SGHTA and CDR2 FQGNSA. Unmatched junction bases numbered 15, after V lost 4 bases and J lost 0 bases. The CDR3 sequence is 19 residues long. CDR3 DNA sequence: TGTGCCAGCAGCTCTTCTCGGGACTACCTTAAGGTAGCCAAAAACATTCAGTACTTC. It yields the protein CASSSSRDYLKVAKNIQYF.

This clonotype was found a few times. CDR3 in DNA: TGCAGTGCTAGACAGCCGGGACACTTGACCGGGGAGCTGTTTTTT. It is translated as CSARQPGHLTGELFF. This sequence joins TRBV20-1 and TRBJ2-2; tentative D call: TRBD1 (6 bases). V was pared by 2 bases and J by 5 bases, with 15 bases between. The CDR3 loop spans 15 amino acids. Per the germline V gene, CDR1 is DFQATT and CDR2 is SNEGSKA (reference sequence).

This clonotype has a handful of counts. The chain combines TRBV20-1 with TRBJ1-2; D unclear. This CDR3 region has 15 residues. In germline, CDR1 is DFQATT, CDR2 SNEGSKA (reference sequence). V lost 1 base and J 2 bases, leaving 14 bases between the germline ends. The CDR3 region has the DNA TGCAGTGCTAGAGCGGTTCCGGGGAAGAACTATGGCTACACCTTC. Protein sequence: CSARAVPGKNYGYTF.

The J gene is TRBJ2-3, the V gene TRBV6-1, with 7 bases fitting TRBD1. Germline CDR1 is MNHNS and CDR2 is SASEGT. The CDR3 sequence is 14 residues long. Losses at the gene ends were 10 bases for V and 4 bases for J; bases not matched to a gene: 11. The CDR3 bases are TGTGCCACTTCGGACAGGCCTGCCGCAGATACGCAGTATTTT. Protein: CATSDRPAADTQYF.

This clonotype was detected many times. This chain uses TRBV20-1 with TRBJ2-3; D unresolved. The CDR3 spans 15 residues. The germline V and J ends were trimmed by 0 bases and 0 bases, with 10 bases remaining between them. Germline V CDR1 and CDR2: DFQATT, SNEGSKA (reference sequence). CDR3 sequence (DNA): TGCAGTGCTAGAGATCGGGCAAGGAGCACAGATACGCAGTATTTT. It encodes CSARDRARSTDTQYF.

This clonotype appeared a few times. Relative to the germline gene, one junction end is altered; a read error may explain this. The gene calls are TRBV6-2 or TRBV6-3 and TRBJ1-2, with D possibly TRBD1 on 6 matching bases. The CDR3 totals 14 residues. Germline V gives CDR1 MNHEY, CDR2 SVGEGT. CDR3 coding DNA: TGTGCCAGCAGCCTGTGGACAGTTAACTATGGCTACGCCTTC. It yields the protein CASSLWTVNYGYAF.